The sequence of this T cell receptor (beta chain) was determined in a study of T cells in Graves' hyperthyroidism and ophthalmopathy. The CDR3 is 13 amino acids. Between the trimmed V and J ends, which lost 4 bases and 0 bases, there was a span of 6 bases. Germline assignment: CDR1 MNHEY and CDR2 SMNVEV (reference sequence). The TCR beta CDR3 regions underwent amplification using RNA transcripts as the source. TCR CDR3 underwent first-round RT-PCR with the HTBI primer set. TCRdb re-derived calls from the multiplex PCR reads in MiXCR, one entry per CDR3 protein. This table holds some 500,000 distinct CDR3 sequences, around 15% found once. This clonotype has ten or more counts. Antigen unknown. Study outcomes and limitations: The model's output predicted ophthalmopathy at a median of 6.5 months prior to onset.

The sequence was collected from a woman younger than 30 with Graves' hyperthyroidism. This chain connects TRBV27 to TRBJ1-2; D is ambiguous. Sequencing was carried out using blood. CDR3 coding DNA: TGTGCCAGCAGTTCTCACACTAACTATGGCTACACCTTC. It yields the protein CASSSHTNYGYTF.